This entry features one TCR beta chain sequence. The target antigen is unknown. The sample is drawn from a study of T cell responses to AZD1222 COVID-19 vaccine. This table comes from immunoSEQ multiplex PCR, and its TCRdb copy is limited to in-frame clones, with some not included. Of 150,000 or so clones listed, roughly nine tenths were seen once; the top ten hold 4.5% to 6%. From germline, CDR1 is SNHLY and CDR2 FYNNEI. The CDR3 loop spans 15 amino acids. Trimming shortened V by 6 bases and J by 0 bases, and 15 bases separated the two germline ends. Study-wide findings and caveats: Distributed over spike, vaccine-associated CD4 TCRs predominated at 160-218 and 743-854. Donors were chiefly white British, with a greater number of females, and clonal diversity was perhaps underestimated.

This specimen was peripheral blood, taken on day 0 of MenACWY control vaccination. This receptor was taken from an adult in good health. The V call is TRBV2, the J call TRBJ2-7; D perhaps matches TRBD2 (6 bases). The CDR3 DNA reads TGTGCCAGCAGCCCCGTTTTGCGGGGCTCCTACGAGCAGTACGTC. Amino acid sequence: CASSPVLRGSYEQYV.